A single TCR beta chain is shown here with its context. The repertoire was sequenced with immunoSEQ multiplex PCR; TCRdb's copy has only in-frame clones and lacks some. The sample consists of 150,000 or so clones, 86% of them appearing once. V was pared by 4 bases and J by 10 bases, with 14 bases between. There are 13 residues in the CDR3. CDR1 is SGHVS and CDR2 is FNYEAQ in the germline V gene. The data derive from a study of blood T cell repertoires in COVID-19. Study overall: COVID-19 samples collected from the United States, Italy and Spain covered acute and convalescent phases. Sources were T cells, B-cell-depleted T cells, or PBMCs; the material itself was cDNA or gDNA.

The sequence was collected from a man aged 18-30 years with acute or convalescent COVID-19. This chain joins TRBV7-6 and TRBJ2-1; D unclear. Sequenced: peripheral blood. The DNA of the CDR3 is TGTGCCAGCAGCTCCGCGTTAGACGGGGAGCAGTTCTTC. Translated, it gives CASSSALDGEQFF.